The sequence of this T cell receptor beta chain was determined in a study of PD-1 blockade in classical Hodgkin lymphoma. Overall study findings and caveats: Newly diagnosed patients reportedly trailed healthy donors in baseline TCR diversity.

Each patient experienced a relapse that followed autologous stem cell transplantation, and brentuximab vedotin exposure varied. Best responses included complete response and partial response; otherwise, the best response was progressive disease. The V gene's germline CDR1 is ENHRY and CDR2 SYGVKD. The length of the CDR3 is 12 residues. Here immunoSEQ multiplex PCR was the method, and the copy in TCRdb shows in-frame clones only, minus some. Among about 94,000 clones, 75% to 90% were seen once, and the ten largest hold about 10%. About this clone: Its antigen is as yet unknown. At one end the junction does not follow the germline gene, possibly because of a read error.

This chain links TRBV10-3 with TRBJ2-1; 8 bases are shared with TRBD2. This specimen consisted of peripheral blood mononuclear cells (PBMCs), obtained before the second cycle of nivolumab. This TCR was recovered from a human donor with classical Hodgkin lymphoma. DNA for the CDR3: TGTGCCATCAGTGACCTTGGGACTAGTCTTATCTTC. This sequence encodes CAISDLGTSLIF.